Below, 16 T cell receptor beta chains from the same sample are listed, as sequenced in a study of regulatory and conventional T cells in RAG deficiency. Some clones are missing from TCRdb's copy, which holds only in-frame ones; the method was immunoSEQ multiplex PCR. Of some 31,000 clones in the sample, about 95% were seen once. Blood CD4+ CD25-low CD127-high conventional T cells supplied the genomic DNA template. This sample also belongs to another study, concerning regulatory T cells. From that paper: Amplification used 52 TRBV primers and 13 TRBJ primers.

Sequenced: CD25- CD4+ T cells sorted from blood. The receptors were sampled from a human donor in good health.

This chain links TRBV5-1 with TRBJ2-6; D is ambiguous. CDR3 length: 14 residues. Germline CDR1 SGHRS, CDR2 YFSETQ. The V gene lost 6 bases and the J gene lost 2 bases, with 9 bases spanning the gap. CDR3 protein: CASTTVAGANVLTF. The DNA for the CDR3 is TGCGCCAGCACCACAGTGGCTGGGGCCAACGTCCTGACTTTC. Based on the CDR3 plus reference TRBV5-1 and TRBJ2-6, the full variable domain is KAGVTQTPRYLIKTRGQQVTLSCSPISGHRSVSWYQQTPGQGLQFLFEYFSETQRNKGNFPGRFSGRQFSNSRSEMNVSTLELGDSALYLCASTTVAGANVLTFGAGSRLTVL.

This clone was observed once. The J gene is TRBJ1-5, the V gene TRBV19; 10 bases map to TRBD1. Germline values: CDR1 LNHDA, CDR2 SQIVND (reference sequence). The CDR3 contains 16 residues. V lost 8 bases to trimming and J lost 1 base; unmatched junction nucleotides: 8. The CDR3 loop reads CASLYRGQGSNQPQHF. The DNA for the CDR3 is TGTGCCAGTCTCTATCGGGGACAGGGGAGCAATCAGCCCCAGCATTTT.

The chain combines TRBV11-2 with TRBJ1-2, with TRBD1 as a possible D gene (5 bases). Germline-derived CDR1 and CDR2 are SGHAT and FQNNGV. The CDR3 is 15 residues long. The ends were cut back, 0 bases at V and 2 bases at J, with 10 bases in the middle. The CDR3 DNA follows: TGTGCCAGCAGCTTAGATTCAGGGATGAACTATGGCTACACCTTC. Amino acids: CASSLDSGMNYGYTF.

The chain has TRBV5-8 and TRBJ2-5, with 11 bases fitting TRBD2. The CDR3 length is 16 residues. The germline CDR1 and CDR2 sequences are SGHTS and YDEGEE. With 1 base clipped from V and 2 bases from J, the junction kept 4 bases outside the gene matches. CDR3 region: CASSLWASGGQETQYF. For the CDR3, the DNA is TGTGCCAGCAGCTTGTGGGCTAGCGGGGGGCAAGAGACCCAGTACTTC.

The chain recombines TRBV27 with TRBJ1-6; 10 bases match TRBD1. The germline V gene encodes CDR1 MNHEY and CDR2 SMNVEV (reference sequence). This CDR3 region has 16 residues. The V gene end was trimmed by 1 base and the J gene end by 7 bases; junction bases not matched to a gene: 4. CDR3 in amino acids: CASSLYRQGANSPLHF. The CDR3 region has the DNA TGTGCCAGCAGTTTATACCGACAGGGGGCAAATTCACCCCTCCACTTT.

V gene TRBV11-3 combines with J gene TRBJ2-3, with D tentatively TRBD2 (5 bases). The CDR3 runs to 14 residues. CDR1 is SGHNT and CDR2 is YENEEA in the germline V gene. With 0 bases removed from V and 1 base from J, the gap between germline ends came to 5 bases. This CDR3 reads CASSLERGTDTQYF. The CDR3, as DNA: TGTGCCAGCAGCTTAGAGAGGGGCACAGATACGCAGTATTTT.

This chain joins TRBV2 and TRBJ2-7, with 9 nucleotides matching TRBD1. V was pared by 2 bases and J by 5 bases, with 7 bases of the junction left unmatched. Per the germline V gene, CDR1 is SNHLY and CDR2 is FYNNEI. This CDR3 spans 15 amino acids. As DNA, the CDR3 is TGTGCCAGCAGTGAACCGGGACAGGGCCCCCACGAGCAGTACTTC. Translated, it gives CASSEPGQGPHEQYF.

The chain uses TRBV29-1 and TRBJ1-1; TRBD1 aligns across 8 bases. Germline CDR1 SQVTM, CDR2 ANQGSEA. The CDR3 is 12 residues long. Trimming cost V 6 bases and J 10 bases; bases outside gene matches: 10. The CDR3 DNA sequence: TGCAGCGTCGCATACAGGGGGGAAGGAGCTTTCTTT. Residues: CSVAYRGEGAFF.

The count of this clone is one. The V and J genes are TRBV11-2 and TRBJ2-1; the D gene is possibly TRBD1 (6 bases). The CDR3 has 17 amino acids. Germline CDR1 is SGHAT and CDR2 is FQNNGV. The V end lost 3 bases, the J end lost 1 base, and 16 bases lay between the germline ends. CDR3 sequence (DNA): TGTGCCAGCAGCTTCGTCATCCGGGACACTTCCTACAATGAGCAGTTCTTC. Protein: CASSFVIRDTSYNEQFF. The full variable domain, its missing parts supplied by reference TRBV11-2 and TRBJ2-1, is EAGVAQSPRYKIIEKRQSVAFWCNPISGHATLYWYQQILGQGPKLLIQFQNNGVVDDSQLPKDRFSAERLKGVDSTLKIQPAKLEDSAVYLCASSFVIRDTSYNEQFFGPGTRLTVL.

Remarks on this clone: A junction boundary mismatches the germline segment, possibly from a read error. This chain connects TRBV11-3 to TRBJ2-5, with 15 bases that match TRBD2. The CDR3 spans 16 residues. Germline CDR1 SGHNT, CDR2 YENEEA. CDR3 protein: CASSLGLAGGRETQYF. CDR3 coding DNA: TGTGCCAGCAGTTTAGGACTAGCGGGGGGGAGAGAGACCCAGTACTTC.

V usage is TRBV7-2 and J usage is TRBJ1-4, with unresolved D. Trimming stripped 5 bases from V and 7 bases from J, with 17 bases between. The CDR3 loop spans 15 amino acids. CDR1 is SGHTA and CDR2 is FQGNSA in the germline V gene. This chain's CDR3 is CASSGRGIGREKLFF. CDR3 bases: TGTGCCAGCAGCGGTCGGGGTATCGGTCGTGAAAAACTGTTTTTT. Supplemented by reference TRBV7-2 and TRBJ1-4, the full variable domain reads GAGVSQSPSNKVTEKGKDVELRCDPISGHTALYWYRQSLGQGLEFLIYFQGNSAPDKSGLPSDRFSAERTGGSVSTLTIQRTQQEDSAVYLCASSGRGIGREKLFFGSGTQLSVL.

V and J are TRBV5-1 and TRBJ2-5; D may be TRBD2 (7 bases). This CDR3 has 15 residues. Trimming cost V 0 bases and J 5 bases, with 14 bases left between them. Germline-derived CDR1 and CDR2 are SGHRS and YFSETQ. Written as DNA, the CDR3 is TGCGCCAGCAGCTTGGTAGGGGGGGCCGGGGAGACCCAGTACTTC. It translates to CASSLVGGAGETQYF.

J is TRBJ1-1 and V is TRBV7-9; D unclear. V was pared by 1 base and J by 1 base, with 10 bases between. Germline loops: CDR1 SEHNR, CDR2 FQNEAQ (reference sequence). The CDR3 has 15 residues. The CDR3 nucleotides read TGTGCCAGCAGCTTAGGAGGAGGTCGGAACACTGAAGCTTTCTTT. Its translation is CASSLGGGRNTEAFF.

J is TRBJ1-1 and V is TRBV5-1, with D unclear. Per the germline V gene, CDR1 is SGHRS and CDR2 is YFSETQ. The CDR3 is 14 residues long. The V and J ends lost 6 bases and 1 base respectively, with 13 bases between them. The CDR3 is CASTLSGQNTEAFF. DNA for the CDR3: TGCGCCAGCACCCTCAGTGGGCAGAACACTGAAGCTTTCTTT.

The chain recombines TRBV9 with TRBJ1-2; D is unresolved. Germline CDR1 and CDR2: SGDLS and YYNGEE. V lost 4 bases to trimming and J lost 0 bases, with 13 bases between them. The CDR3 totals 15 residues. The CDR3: CASSPRSGTNYGYTF. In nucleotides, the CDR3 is TGTGCCAGCAGCCCTCGCTCAGGAACTAACTATGGCTACACCTTC.

The CDR3 bases are TGCGCCAGCAGCTTAATGTTGCCGGGGGACACTGAAGCTTTCTTT. This encodes CASSLMLPGDTEAFF. The V call is TRBV5-1, the J call TRBJ1-1; possibly TRBD1 for D (5 bases). The ends were cut back, 2 bases at V and 3 bases at J, with 14 bases in the middle. Germline assignment: CDR1 SGHRS and CDR2 YFSETQ. The CDR3 has 15 residues.